The 29 T cell receptor beta chains below come from one sample, sequenced in a study of radiotherapy plus CTLA-4 blockade in lung cancer. TCRdb's copy holds only in-frame clones and misses some; the assay was immunoSEQ multiplex PCR. This table has about 50,000 clones, more than 75% appearing once. This material consisted of peripheral blood, taken from a patient treated with radiotherapy plus ipilimumab. Every receptor here comes from a human donor with non-small cell lung cancer whose response to radiotherapy plus ipilimumab could not be evaluated.

The CDR3 here is CASSRGGQGDQPQHF. The CDR3, as DNA: TGTGCCAGCAGTCGGGGCGGACAGGGAGATCAGCCCCAGCATTTT. The rearrangement uses TRBV6-1 and TRBJ1-5, with TRBD1 matching 8 bases. CDR3 size: 15 residues. V lost 5 bases and J lost 5; bases outside the gene matches: 8. The germline gives CDR1 MNHNS, CDR2 SASEGT.

The V and J genes are TRBV2 and TRBJ1-2, with 7 positions matching TRBD1. CDR1 is SNHLY, CDR2 FYNNEI, per germline. The CDR3 spans 14 residues. J was trimmed by 4 bases and V by 6 bases; bases with no gene match: 8. The CDR3 spells CASSRQGGSYGYTF. The CDR3 nucleotides are TGTGCCAGCAGCCGACAGGGAGGATCCTATGGCTACACCTTC.

The chain recombines TRBV18 with TRBJ2-7; 11 bases are shared with TRBD1. Germline CDR1 KGHSH, CDR2 LQKENI. The CDR3 runs to 13 residues. Losses at the gene ends were 4 bases for V and 5 bases for J; bases not matched to a gene: 1. In nucleotides, the CDR3 is TGTGCCAGCTCACGGGGACAGGGGGACGAGCAGTACTTC. Amino acid sequence: CASSRGQGDEQYF.

The J gene is TRBJ1-1, the V gene TRBV6-5; possible D gene TRBD1, 6 bases. Germline V gene sequence: CDR1 MNHEY, CDR2 SVGAGI. This CDR3 has 14 amino acids. V lost 2 bases to trimming and J lost 2 bases, with 9 bases between them. CDR3 in DNA: TGTGCCAGCAGTTACCGGGACACCAACACTGAAGCTTTCTTT. Translated, it gives CASSYRDTNTEAFF.

The V call is TRBV7-9, the J call TRBJ2-1, with D possibly TRBD1 on 5 matching bases. The CDR3 is 14 residues long. Germline V gene lookup returns CDR1 SEHNR and CDR2 FQNEAQ (reference sequence). The germline V and J ends were trimmed by 1 base and 9 bases, with 13 bases remaining between them. The CDR3 region has the DNA TGTGCCAGCAGCTTAGTCGGCAGGGCAAGTGAGCAGTTCTTC. Its translation is CASSLVGRASEQFF.

The chain employs TRBV5-4 and TRBJ2-6; a possible D gene is TRBD2 (5 bases). V shed 0 bases and J shed 0 bases, with 7 bases lying between them. This CDR3 spans 16 amino acids. Germline values: CDR1 SGHNT, CDR2 YYREEE (reference sequence). CDR3 sequence reads: CASSLGGFSGANVLTF. The CDR3 DNA is TGTGCCAGCAGCTTGGGCGGGTTCTCTGGGGCCAACGTCCTGACTTTC.

V is TRBV29-1 and J is TRBJ1-1, with D tentatively TRBD1 (5 bases). The CDR3 spans 14 residues. The V end lost 6 bases, the J end lost 3 bases, and 17 bases lay between the germline ends. CDR1 SQVTM and CDR2 ANQGSEA come from the germline V gene. The CDR3 protein is CSVDRQPWDTEAFF. DNA for the CDR3: TGCAGCGTCGATAGACAGCCCTGGGACACTGAAGCTTTCTTT. The whole variable domain, filled in from reference TRBV29-1 and TRBJ1-1, reads SAVISQKPSRDICQRGTSLTIQCQVDSQVTMMFWYRQQPGQSLTLIATANQGSEATYESGFVIDKFPISRPNLTFSTLTVSNMSPEDSSIYLCSVDRQPWDTEAFFGQGTRLTVV.

This rearrangement joins TRBV5-7 to TRBJ2-3; 10 positions match TRBD1. TRBV5-7 is flagged as an ORF with uncertain function. This CDR3 contains 18 residues. Trimming took 5 bases from V and 3 from J; bases not matched to a gene: 15. The CDR3 region is CASRLDRGIFKLTDTQYF. CDR3 DNA: TGTGCCAGCAGGCTGGACAGGGGGATTTTTAAGTTAACAGATACGCAGTATTTT.

V usage is TRBV19 and J usage is TRBJ1-1; 11 bases line up with TRBD1. The CDR3 has 15 amino acids. In germline, CDR1 is LNHDA, CDR2 SQIVND (reference sequence). With 4 bases clipped from V and 1 base from J, the junction kept 2 bases outside the gene matches. DNA of the CDR3: TGTGCCAGTAGTAGAGGACAGGGGGCGAACACTGAAGCTTTCTTT. Amino acid sequence: CASSRGQGANTEAFF.

V and J are TRBV6-6 and TRBJ2-1, with D maybe TRBD2 (6 bases). The germline V and J ends were trimmed by 5 bases and 4 bases, with 9 bases remaining between them. Germline-derived CDR1 and CDR2 are MNHNY and SVGAGI (reference sequence). The CDR3 sequence is 13 residues long. CDR3 sequence reads: CASSAGSYNEQFF. CDR3 in DNA: TGTGCCAGCAGTGCCGGGAGTTACAATGAGCAGTTCTTC.

The chain is built from TRBV5-3 and TRBJ1-2; a possible D gene is TRBD1 (6 bases). TRBV5-3 is filed as an ORF, its function uncertain. The CDR3 consists of 21 residues. V dropped 5 bases and J dropped 5 bases, with 37 bases sitting between them. CDR3 in DNA: TGTGCCAGAAGTCACCGACAGGCGCGAAAGACCCAACTCCCTATTATATATGGCTACACCTTC. As protein: CARSHRQARKTQLPIIYGYTF.

The rearrangement uses TRBV4-1 and TRBJ1-5; unclear D gene. The CDR3 totals 15 residues. Germline CDR1 MGHRA, CDR2 YSYEKL. With 4 bases removed from V and 6 bases from J, the gap between germline ends came to 16 bases. The CDR3 is CASSPLGTPGQPQHF. The CDR3 DNA reads as TGCGCCAGCAGCCCCCTAGGCACTCCCGGTCAGCCCCAGCATTTT.

The chain links TRBV7-9 to TRBJ2-7, with D possibly matching TRBD1 (6 bases). Germline CDR1 is SEHNR and CDR2 is FQNEAQ (reference sequence). This CDR3 comprises 15 residues. V gave up 1 base and J gave up 3 bases, with 13 bases separating them. The CDR3 DNA is TGTGCCAGCAGCTTAGGGGACACCCGTCTCTACGAGCAGTACTTC. The encoded protein is CASSLGDTRLYEQYF.

The V gene is TRBV28, the J gene TRBJ2-1; 9 bases agree with TRBD2. CDR3 size: 14 residues. Germline lookup yields CDR1 MDHEN and CDR2 SYDVKM. Trimming removed 4 bases from V and 6 bases from J; junction bases left unmatched: 4. The CDR3 protein is CASSYPAGGNEQFF. The CDR3 coding sequence is TGTGCCAGCAGTTATCCAGCGGGAGGCAATGAGCAGTTCTTC. Full variable domain (missing parts from reference TRBV28 and TRBJ2-1): DVKVTQSSRYLVKRTGEKVFLECVQDMDHENMFWYRQDPGLGLRLIYFSYDVKMKEKGDIPEGYSVSREKKERFSLILESASTNQTSMYLCASSYPAGGNEQFFGPGTRLTVL.

This rearrangement joins TRBV29-1 to TRBJ1-1; no clear D. This CDR3 comprises 12 residues. Trimming removed 7 bases at V and 5 bases at J, with 14 bases between. Germline V CDR1 and CDR2: SQVTM, ANQGSEA. The CDR3 DNA reads as TGCAGCGGGGGAGAAGAGGTGACTGAAGCTTTCTTT. Residues: CSGGEEVTEAFF. Combining the CDR3 with reference TRBV29-1 and TRBJ1-1 gives the whole variable domain SAVISQKPSRDICQRGTSLTIQCQVDSQVTMMFWYRQQPGQSLTLIATANQGSEATYESGFVIDKFPISRPNLTFSTLTVSNMSPEDSSIYLCSGGEEVTEAFFGQGTRLTVV.

V gene TRBV7-8 combines with J gene TRBJ2-5, with 11 bases identical to TRBD2. CDR3 length: 15 residues. Germline V gene data show CDR1 as SGHVS and CDR2 as FQNEAQ. V dropped 4 bases and J dropped 2; count of bases not matched to a gene: 3. The CDR3 is CASSYRTSGQETQYF. CDR3 DNA: TGTGCCAGCAGCTACAGGACTAGCGGGCAAGAGACCCAGTACTTC.

This sequence joins TRBV28 and TRBJ1-1; 7 positions match TRBD1. Looked up from germline, CDR1 is MDHEN and CDR2 is SYDVKM. This CDR3 contains 14 residues. The ends lost 4 bases at V and 6 bases at J; junction bases unmatched: 8. The CDR3 loop is CASSSLIDRAEAFF. CDR3 DNA: TGTGCCAGCAGTTCCTTGATCGACAGGGCTGAAGCTTTCTTT.

The chain is built from TRBV19 and TRBJ2-2, with 8 bases fitting TRBD1. The CDR3 runs to 15 residues. Germline lookup yields CDR1 LNHDA and CDR2 SQIVND (reference sequence). After removal of 6 bases from V and 6 bases from J, the junction contained 9 bases not matched to a gene. The CDR3 DNA reads as TGTGCCAGTAGGGCGGGCAGGGGGCGCCCCGGGGAGCTGTTTTTT. Translation: CASRAGRGRPGELFF.

The chain joins TRBV7-9 to TRBJ1-1; D is unresolved. This CDR3 comprises 13 residues. Germline V gives CDR1 SEHNR, CDR2 FQNEAQ (reference sequence). V lost 5 bases and J 6 bases, leaving 13 bases between the germline ends. Here the CDR3 reads CASSPPGFAEAFF. The CDR3 DNA is TGTGCCAGCAGCCCCCCGGGTTTCGCTGAAGCTTTCTTT.

The chain uses TRBV10-3 and TRBJ2-7, with 8 nucleotides matching TRBD2. The CDR3 is 16 amino acids. Germline V lookup: CDR1 ENHRY, CDR2 SYGVKD. The J segment lost 6 bases and the V segment lost 2 bases, leaving 12 bases of the junction unmatched. In DNA form, the CDR3 reads TGTGCCATCAGTGAGCCCGGGAGGGGCCTTTGGGGCGAGCAGTACTTC. As protein: CAISEPGRGLWGEQYF.

The chain recombines TRBV5-4 with TRBJ2-6, with a tentative D call TRBD1 (6 bases). Germline values: CDR1 SGHNT, CDR2 YYREEE (reference sequence). The CDR3 sequence is 16 residues long. V was shortened by 2 bases and J by 2 bases, with 11 bases between the two germline ends. Written as DNA, the CDR3 is TGTGCCAGCAGCTTAGGGGGTGATGCTGGGGCCAACGTCCTGACTTTC. Translation: CASSLGGDAGANVLTF.

The chain joins TRBV29-1 to TRBJ1-3; no reliable D call. The CDR3 contains 14 residues. Germline CDR1 and CDR2: SQVTM and ANQGSEA. V gave up 5 bases and J gave up 0 bases, with 11 bases separating them. CDR3 loop: CSVKVGDSGNTIYF. In DNA form, the CDR3 reads TGCAGCGTTAAAGTGGGAGACTCTGGAAACACCATATATTTT. The complete variable domain, with remaining parts taken from reference TRBV29-1 and TRBJ1-3, reads SAVISQKPSRDICQRGTSLTIQCQVDSQVTMMFWYRQQPGQSLTLIATANQGSEATYESGFVIDKFPISRPNLTFSTLTVSNMSPEDSSIYLCSVKVGDSGNTIYFGEGSWLTVV.

This sequence joins TRBV19 and TRBJ1-5; D not certain. This CDR3 is built from 13 residues. Trimming stripped 3 bases from V and 5 bases from J, with 8 bases between. Germline CDR1 reads LNHDA; CDR2 reads SQIVND (reference sequence). For the CDR3, the DNA is TGTGCCAGTAGTATCAGTGGAGATCAGCCCCAGCATTTT. Its protein product is CASSISGDQPQHF.

The CDR3 spells CASSFAVTGEYEQYF. DNA for the CDR3: TGTGCCAGCAGTTTTGCTGTGACAGGGGAATACGAGCAGTACTTC. The V gene is TRBV28, the J gene TRBJ2-7; TRBD1 aligns across 8 bases. Germline-derived CDR1 and CDR2 are MDHEN and SYDVKM. With V trimmed by 3 bases and J by 4 bases, 8 bases remained unmatched. The CDR3 has 15 residues.

The chain combines TRBV10-3 with TRBJ1-2, with a weak D call TRBD1 (5 bases). The germline V gene encodes CDR1 ENHRY and CDR2 SYGVKD. This CDR3 has 12 amino acids. Deletions cut 11 bases from V and 3 bases from J, with 13 bases between. The CDR3 here is CAVRRGDYGYTF. The CDR3 DNA reads as TGTGCCGTAAGGAGGGGTGACTATGGCTACACCTTC.

The chain joins TRBV6-5 to TRBJ2-6; no clear D. CDR1 MNHEY and CDR2 SVGAGI come from the germline V gene. V was shortened by 1 base and J by 1 base, with 5 bases between the two germline ends. The CDR3 contains 15 residues. The CDR3 here is CASSYFNSGANVLTF. Written as DNA, the CDR3 is TGTGCCAGCAGTTACTTTAATTCTGGGGCCAACGTCCTGACTTTC.

The chain employs TRBV21-1 and TRBJ2-3; TRBD1 is the table's D call, not checked against the DNA. TRBV21-1 is termed a pseudogene. The CDR3 covers 16 residues. In DNA, the CDR3 is TGTGCCAGCAGCAGCCGGACAGATGGCGGTGCAGATACGCAGTATTTT. Translation gives CASSSRTDGGADTQYF.

This chain links TRBV19 with TRBJ2-5; D perhaps matches TRBD1 (6 bases). The J call could be wrong; TRBJ2-7 is a better fit for the DNA end. The CDR3 runs 14 residues. The germline V gene has CDR1 LNHDA and CDR2 SQIVND (reference sequence). The CDR3 here is CASSINRESYEQYF. CDR3 nucleotides: TGTGCCAGTAGTATTAACAGGGAGTCCTACGAGCAGTACTTC.

This chain links TRBV4-2 with TRBJ2-2; the D gene is possibly TRBD1 (5 bases). V was cut by 0 bases and J by 4 bases, with 15 bases left in between. CDR1 and CDR2 (germline): LGHNA, YNFKEQ. The CDR3 extends over 17 amino acids. The DNA for the CDR3 is TGTGCCAGCAGCCAAGATGAAGGGGCTATAGGCACCGGGGAGCTGTTTTTT. Amino acids: CASSQDEGAIGTGELFF.